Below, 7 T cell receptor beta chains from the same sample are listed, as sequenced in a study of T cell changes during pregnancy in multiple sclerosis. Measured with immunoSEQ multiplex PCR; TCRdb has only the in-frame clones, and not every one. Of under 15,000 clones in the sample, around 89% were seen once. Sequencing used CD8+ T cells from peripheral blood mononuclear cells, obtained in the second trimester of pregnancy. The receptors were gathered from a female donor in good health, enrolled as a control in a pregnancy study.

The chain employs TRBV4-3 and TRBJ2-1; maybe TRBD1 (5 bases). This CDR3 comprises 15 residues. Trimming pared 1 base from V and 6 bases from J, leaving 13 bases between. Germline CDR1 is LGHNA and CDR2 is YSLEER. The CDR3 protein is CASSQGVGQGNEQFF. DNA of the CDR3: TGCGCCAGCAGCCAAGGGGTCGGGCAGGGCAATGAGCAGTTCTTC.

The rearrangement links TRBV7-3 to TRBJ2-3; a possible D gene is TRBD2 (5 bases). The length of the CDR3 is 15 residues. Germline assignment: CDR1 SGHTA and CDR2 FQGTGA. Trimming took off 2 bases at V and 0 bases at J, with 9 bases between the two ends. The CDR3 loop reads CASSLLASSTDTQYF. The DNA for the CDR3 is TGTGCCAGCAGCTTACTAGCTAGCAGCACAGATACGCAGTATTTT.

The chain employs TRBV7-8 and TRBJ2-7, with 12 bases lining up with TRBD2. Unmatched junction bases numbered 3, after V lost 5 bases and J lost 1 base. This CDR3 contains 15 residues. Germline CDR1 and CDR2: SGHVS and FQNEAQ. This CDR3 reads CASSPTSGSSYEQYF. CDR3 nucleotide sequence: TGTGCCAGCAGCCCGACTAGCGGGAGTTCCTACGAGCAGTACTTC.

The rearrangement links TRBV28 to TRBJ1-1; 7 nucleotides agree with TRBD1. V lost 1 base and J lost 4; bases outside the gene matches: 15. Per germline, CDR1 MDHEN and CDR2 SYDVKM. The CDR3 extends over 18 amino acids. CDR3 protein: CASSLFPPRLQGPTEAFF. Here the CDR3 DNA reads TGTGCCAGCAGTTTATTCCCCCCCCGGTTACAGGGGCCCACTGAAGCTTTCTTT.

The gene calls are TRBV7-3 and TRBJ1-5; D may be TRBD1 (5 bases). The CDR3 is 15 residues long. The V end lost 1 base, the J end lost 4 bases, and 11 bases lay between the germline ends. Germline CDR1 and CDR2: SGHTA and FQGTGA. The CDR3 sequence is CASSLSGTGNQPQHF. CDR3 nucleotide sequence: TGTGCCAGCAGCTTAAGCGGCACAGGTAATCAGCCCCAGCATTTT.

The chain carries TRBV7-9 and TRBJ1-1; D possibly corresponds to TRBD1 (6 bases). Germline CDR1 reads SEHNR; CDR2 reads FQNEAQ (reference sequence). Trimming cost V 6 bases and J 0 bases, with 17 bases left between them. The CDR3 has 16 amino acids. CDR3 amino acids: CASRSTGLQLNTEAFF. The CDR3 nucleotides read TGTGCCAGCAGAAGCACAGGGTTGCAATTGAACACTGAAGCTTTCTTT.

The DNA of the CDR3 is TGCGCCAGCAGCCAAGTTCCCGGGACTTCGAAAGAGACCCAGTACTTC. It yields the protein CASSQVPGTSKETQYF. V is TRBV4-1 and J is TRBJ2-5; tentatively, D is TRBD2 (6 bases). Per the germline V gene, CDR1 is MGHRA and CDR2 is YSYEKL. The CDR3 contains 16 residues. Deletions cut 1 base from V and 3 bases from J, with 15 bases between.